One T cell receptor (beta chain) is described in this entry. Data came from immunoSEQ multiplex PCR; TCRdb stores just in-frame clones and leaves some out. The sample comprises a few hundred thousand clones, just over 85% of which are singletons, and about 2.7% rests with the top ten. After removal of 3 bases from V and 3 bases from J, the junction contained 6 bases not matched to a gene. CDR3 length: 15 residues. CDR1 and CDR2 (germline): MNHEY, SVGAGI. The sample originates from a study of cytomegalovirus exposure and HLA in healthy donors. The chain recombines TRBV6-5 with TRBJ2-3; 7 bases align to TRBD2. The clonotype comes from a young woman in good health and CMV-seronegative. The sequencing sample was made of PBMCs. In DNA form, the CDR3 reads TGTGCCAGCAGTTATGCAGCGGGACCGACAGATACGCAGTATTTT. Translated: CASSYAAGPTDTQYF.